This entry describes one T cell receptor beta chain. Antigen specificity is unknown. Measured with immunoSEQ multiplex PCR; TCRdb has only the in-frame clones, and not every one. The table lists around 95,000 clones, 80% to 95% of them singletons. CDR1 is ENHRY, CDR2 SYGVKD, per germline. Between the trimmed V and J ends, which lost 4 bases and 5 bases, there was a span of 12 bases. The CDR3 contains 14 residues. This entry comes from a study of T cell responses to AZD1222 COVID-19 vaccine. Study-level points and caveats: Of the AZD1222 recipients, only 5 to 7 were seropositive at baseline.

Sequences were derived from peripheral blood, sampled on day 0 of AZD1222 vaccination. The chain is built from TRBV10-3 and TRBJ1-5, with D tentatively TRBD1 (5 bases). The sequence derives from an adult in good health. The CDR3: CAISVRDGDQPQHF. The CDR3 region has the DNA TGTGCCATCAGTGTAAGGGACGGAGATCAGCCCCAGCATTTT.